What follows are 30 T cell receptor beta chains derived from one specimen sequenced in a study of blood T cell repertoires in COVID-19. Only in-frame clones appear in the TCRdb table, and some are missing; sequencing was by immunoSEQ multiplex PCR. This sample has around 180,000 clones; about nine tenths occur once, and the top ten carry 20% to 30%. The specimen was peripheral blood. Receptors were obtained from a man aged 60 to 75 with acute or convalescent COVID-19.

Regarding this clone: Because the CDR3 is missing its conserved closing phenylalanine or tryptophan, this is likely a read error. No DNA is shown, since the ends of the CDR3 on it are uncertain; the CDR3 is the one TCRdb lists. The gene calls are TRBV7-2 and TRBJ1-2; the table calls TRBD1, which could not be checked here. 14 amino acids form the CDR3, both terminal residues included. Germline V gene lookup returns CDR1 SGHTA and CDR2 FQGNSA. CDR3 protein: CASSLRTGGTPSSL.

The chain employs TRBV7-3 and TRBJ2-2, with 8 bases aligning to TRBD1. Losses at the gene ends were 0 bases for V and 5 bases for J; bases not matched to a gene: 8. Germline V gene data show CDR1 as SGHTA and CDR2 as FQGTGA. The CDR3 sequence is 17 residues long. The CDR3 DNA follows: TGTGCCAGCAGCTTAACGCGGGCAGGGGGCCGGACCGGGGAGCTGTTTTTT. It codes for CASSLTRAGGRTGELFF.

This clone showed up just once. The gene calls are TRBV18 and TRBJ2-1; 15 bases map to TRBD2. Germline loops: CDR1 KGHSH, CDR2 LQKENI. Trimming cost V 1 base and J 8 bases; bases outside gene matches: 9. The CDR3 spans 18 residues. The chain's CDR3 is CASSPLSAGTSGGHEQFF. The CDR3 bases are TGTGCCAGCTCACCACTGTCTGCCGGGACTAGCGGGGGGCATGAGCAGTTCTTC.

This clone was seen more than once but under ten times. V and J are TRBV5-1 and TRBJ1-4; TRBD1 agrees at 7 bases. This CDR3 has 14 residues. Germline V lookup: CDR1 SGHRS, CDR2 YFSETQ. The J segment lost 8 bases and the V segment lost 3 bases, leaving 7 bases of the junction unmatched. CDR3 region: CASSSTGAGEKLFF. CDR3 in DNA: TGCGCCAGCAGCTCCACAGGGGCGGGGGAAAAACTGTTTTTT.

V and J are TRBV2 and TRBJ1-4; 9 nucleotides line up with TRBD1. CDR1 and CDR2 (germline): SNHLY, FYNNEI. The CDR3 runs 16 residues. Trimming removed 4 bases from V and 2 bases from J; junction bases left unmatched: 5. CDR3 loop: CASSGQGGGTNEKLFF. As DNA, the CDR3 is TGTGCCAGCAGTGGACAGGGGGGCGGCACTAATGAAAAACTGTTTTTT.

This chain uses TRBV6-5 with TRBJ1-1; D perhaps matches TRBD1 (5 bases). V gave up 6 bases and J gave up 0 bases, with 11 bases separating them. CDR1 is MNHEY, CDR2 SVGAGI, per germline. This CDR3 has 14 amino acids. The DNA for the CDR3 is TGTGCCAGCAGCGCTTTAGGGGTGAACACTGAAGCTTTCTTT. The encoded protein is CASSALGVNTEAFF.

The chain employs TRBV2 and TRBJ2-3; 9 bases are a match to TRBD1. V lost 5 bases, J lost 0 bases, and 3 bases stayed unmatched. The CDR3 loop spans 15 amino acids. The V gene's germline CDR1 is SNHLY and CDR2 FYNNEI. CDR3: CASSMTGGSTDTQYF. CDR3 coding DNA: TGTGCCAGCAGTATGACAGGGGGTAGCACAGATACGCAGTATTTT.

This chain connects TRBV3-1 (or the pseudogene TRBV3-2) to TRBJ2-5; D is possibly TRBD2 (5 bases). This CDR3 comprises 14 residues. CDR1 and CDR2 (germline): LGHDT, YNNKEL (reference sequence). V was cut by 1 base and J by 3 bases, with 9 bases left in between. The CDR3 DNA is TGTGCCAGCAGCCAAGCACTAGTCGAAGAGACCCAGTACTTC. Protein: CASSQALVEETQYF.

The J gene is TRBJ1-1, the V gene TRBV12-5; TRBD1 aligns across 7 bases. The CDR3 has 13 residues. CDR1 is LGHNT, CDR2 FRNRAP, per germline. V trimming: 5 bases; J trimming: 3 bases; junction bases outside the gene matches: 3. The CDR3 region has the DNA TGTGCTAGTGGTCCGGGGACAGACACTGAAGCTTTCTTT. Residues: CASGPGTDTEAFF.

The chain carries TRBV10-3 and TRBJ2-1; the D gene is possibly TRBD2 (6 bases). The germline V gene encodes CDR1 ENHRY and CDR2 SYGVKD. The length of the CDR3 is 12 residues. DNA for the CDR3: TGTGCACACGCGGGGAGAAACAATGAGCAGTTCTTC. It specifies CAHAGRNNEQFF.

CDR3 DNA sequence: TGTGCCAGCAGTGAAGAGAGGGAAAGGGAGCTGTTTTTT. Translating it yields CASSEERERELFF. J is TRBJ2-2 and V is TRBV2; the D gene is possibly TRBD2 (5 bases). V shed 1 base and J shed 9 bases, with 9 bases lying between them. The CDR3 sequence is 13 residues long. In germline, CDR1 is SNHLY, CDR2 FYNNEI. The full variable domain, in which reference TRBV2 and TRBJ2-2 provide the parts outside the CDR3, is EPEVTQTPSHQVTQMGQEVILRCVPISNHLYFYWYRQILGQKVEFLVSFYNNEISEKSEIFDDQFSVERPDGSNFTLKIRSTKLEDSAMYFCASSEERERELFFGEGSRLTVL.

This chain joins TRBV11-2 and TRBJ1-4, with 10 bases fitting TRBD1. The CDR3 sequence is 15 residues long. J lost 7 bases, V lost 5 bases, and 7 bases had no gene match. Per germline, CDR1 SGHAT and CDR2 FQNNGV. CDR3 in DNA: TGTGCCAGCAGCGGTAGACAGGGGGCGGGTGAAAAACTGTTTTTT. Its protein is CASSGRQGAGEKLFF.

V usage is TRBV24-1 and J usage is TRBJ2-2, with D perhaps TRBD1 (6 bases). Germline V gene lookup returns CDR1 KGHDR and CDR2 SFDVKD. V gave up 6 bases and J gave up 8 bases, with 12 bases separating them. The CDR3 length is 13 residues. This CDR3 reads CATSRQEVGELFF. CDR3 sequence (DNA): TGTGCCACCAGTAGACAGGAGGTGGGGGAGCTGTTTTTT.

The chain employs TRBV6-6 and TRBJ1-5; the D gene is possibly TRBD1 (5 bases). This CDR3 contains 13 residues. The ends were cut back, 4 bases at V and 4 bases at J, with 8 bases in the middle. Per germline, CDR1 MNHNY and CDR2 SVGAGI (reference sequence). Here the CDR3 reads CASSSGQNQPQHF. The CDR3 bases are TGTGCCAGCAGTTCTGGACAAAATCAGCCCCAGCATTTT.

The V gene is TRBV24-1, the J gene TRBJ1-2, with D possibly matching TRBD1 (5 bases). Germline lookup yields CDR1 KGHDR and CDR2 SFDVKD. CDR3 length: 14 amino acids. V was trimmed by 4 bases and J by 4 bases, leaving 12 bases between them. The CDR3 DNA reads as TGTGCCACCAGTGACCCCGACAGATTCTATGGCTACACCTTC. This translates into CATSDPDRFYGYTF.

This sequence joins TRBV6-1 and TRBJ1-2, with TRBD1 matching 7 bases. Trimming cost V 2 bases and J 3 bases; bases outside gene matches: 12. Germline loops: CDR1 MNHNS, CDR2 SASEGT. This CDR3 comprises 17 residues. The CDR3 loop is CASSERDSRDHYYGYTF. The CDR3 DNA reads TGTGCCAGCAGTGAAAGGGACAGTCGGGACCACTACTATGGCTACACCTTC.

This chain links TRBV7-2 with TRBJ1-3, with D tentatively TRBD1 (5 bases). Trimming cost V 2 bases and J 3 bases, with 8 bases left between them. The CDR3 contains 14 residues. Germline V gene data show CDR1 as SGHTA and CDR2 as FQGNSA. Here the CDR3 DNA reads TGTGCCAGCAGCTTACCGGGGGGTGGAAACACCATATATTTT. As protein: CASSLPGGGNTIYF. The full variable domain, rest sourced from reference TRBV7-2 and TRBJ1-3, is GAGVSQSPSNKVTEKGKDVELRCDPISGHTALYWYRQSLGQGLEFLIYFQGNSAPDKSGLPSDRFSAERTGGSVSTLTIQRTQQEDSAVYLCASSLPGGGNTIYFGEGSWLTVV.

The chain carries TRBV30 and TRBJ1-1, with 7 bases fitting TRBD1. This CDR3 contains 12 residues. Per germline, CDR1 GTSNPN and CDR2 SVGIG (reference sequence). The V gene end was trimmed by 8 bases and the J gene end by 4 bases; junction bases not matched to a gene: 7. The CDR3 DNA follows: TGTGCCGGCCGGGACAGCTTCACTGAAGCTTTCTTT. It yields the protein CAGRDSFTEAFF.

The J gene is TRBJ1-1, the V gene TRBV12-3 or TRBV12-4; D might be TRBD1 (6 bases). This CDR3 contains 12 residues. Trimming cost V 6 bases and J 3 bases, with 8 bases left between them. This CDR3 is CASRYRDTEAFF. In DNA form, the CDR3 reads TGTGCCAGCAGATACAGGGACACTGAAGCTTTCTTT.

J is TRBJ1-6 and V is TRBV30; no firm D call. V lost 2 bases to trimming and J lost 8 bases, with 13 bases between them. The germline V gene has CDR1 GTSNPN and CDR2 SVGIG (reference sequence). The CDR3 extends over 14 amino acids. In DNA, the CDR3 is TGTGCCTGGAGTAGTAACCCACTCGATTCACCCCTCCACTTT. Translation gives CAWSSNPLDSPLHF.

The chain employs TRBV27 and TRBJ2-5; weak D call: TRBD2 (5 bases). The V gene's germline CDR1 is MNHEY and CDR2 SMNVEV (reference sequence). V lost 6 bases to trimming and J lost 7 bases, with 12 bases between them. CDR3 length equals 12 residues. The CDR3 protein is CASSEGGMTQYF. In nucleotides, the CDR3 is TGTGCCAGCAGCGAGGGTGGGATGACCCAGTACTTC.

The chain carries TRBV6-1 and TRBJ1-2, with a possible D match to TRBD1 (5 bases). CDR3 length: 18 residues. With 0 bases removed from V and 3 bases from J, the gap between germline ends came to 20 bases. Germline V lookup: CDR1 MNHNS, CDR2 SASEGT. The CDR3, as DNA: TGTGCCAGCAGTGAAGCATCTATGGGAAAGGGGCGCGACTATGGCTACACCTTC. Translating gives CASSEASMGKGRDYGYTF.

The chain combines TRBV3-1 (or the pseudogene TRBV3-2) with TRBJ1-2, with D uncertain. V was cut by 2 bases and J by 4 bases, with 8 bases left in between. The CDR3 sequence is 13 residues long. CDR1 is LGHDT and CDR2 is YNNKEL in the germline V gene (reference sequence). The CDR3 spells CASSQITAYGYTF. As DNA, the CDR3 is TGTGCCAGCAGCCAAATCACAGCCTATGGCTACACCTTC.

The chain couples TRBV9 to TRBJ2-1; 8 bases are a match to TRBD2. Germline V gene lookup returns CDR1 SGDLS and CDR2 YYNGEE. Trimming took 0 bases from V and 3 from J; bases not matched to a gene: 5. The CDR3 is 16 amino acids. The DNA for the CDR3 is TGTGCCAGCAGCGTAGGCGGGAGGCATTTCTACAATGAGCAGTTCTTC. This sequence encodes CASSVGGRHFYNEQFF.

The chain uses TRBV6-5 and TRBJ1-6; D perhaps matches TRBD1 (6 bases). This CDR3 spans 15 amino acids. The germline V gene encodes CDR1 MNHEY and CDR2 SVGAGI. Trimming stripped 8 bases from V and 3 bases from J, with 14 bases between. The CDR3 loop reads CASLSTGIYNSPLHF. DNA for the CDR3: TGTGCCAGCCTATCCACAGGGATCTATAATTCACCCCTCCACTTT.

The chain combines TRBV7-2 with TRBJ1-1; 7 bases are a match to TRBD1. Per the germline V gene, CDR1 is SGHTA and CDR2 is FQGNSA. Losses at the gene ends were 1 base for V and 7 bases for J; bases not matched to a gene: 6. CDR3 size: 14 residues. The CDR3 region is CASSLVRQGVEAFF. The CDR3 DNA sequence: TGTGCCAGCAGCTTAGTACGGCAGGGGGTTGAAGCTTTCTTT.

The chain recombines TRBV12-3 or TRBV12-4 with TRBJ1-2; possibly TRBD1 for D (6 bases). This CDR3 spans 13 amino acids. Trimming removed 8 bases at V and 5 bases at J, with 15 bases between. The CDR3 reads CASSGAGEYGYTF. The CDR3 region has the DNA TGTGCCAGCTCCGGGGCAGGGGAATATGGCTACACCTTC.

The CDR3 region is CSAASETQYF. The CDR3 bases are TGCAGTGCCGCTAGCGAGACCCAGTACTTC. The V gene is TRBV20-1, the J gene TRBJ2-5, with a weak D call TRBD2 (5 bases). CDR1 and CDR2 (germline): DFQATT, SNEGSKA (reference sequence). The V and J ends lost 6 bases and 5 bases respectively, with 7 bases between them. CDR3 length: 10 amino acids.

The sample holds one count of this clone. The chain joins TRBV7-3 to TRBJ2-3; D perhaps matches TRBD2 (7 bases). Trimming removed 3 bases at V and 5 bases at J, with 15 bases between. In germline, CDR1 is SGHTA, CDR2 FQGTGA. The CDR3 has 15 residues. The CDR3 reads CASSFRGAGLDTQYF. The CDR3 coding sequence is TGTGCCAGCAGCTTCCGGGGGGCCGGGTTAGATACGCAGTATTTT.

Concerning this clone: The identical CDR3 is also encoded by other nucleotide sequences in the sample. The J gene is TRBJ2-1, the V gene TRBV7-2; 10 nucleotides line up with TRBD2. The CDR3 extends over 15 amino acids. With 3 bases clipped from V and 3 bases from J, the junction kept 2 bases outside the gene matches. The germline V gene encodes CDR1 SGHTA and CDR2 FQGNSA. CDR3 sequence: CASSLVAGGYNEQFF. Here the CDR3 DNA reads TGTGCCAGCAGCTTGGTAGCGGGGGGCTACAATGAGCAGTTCTTC.